This note documents a single TCR beta chain sequence. This specimen belongs to a study of early stage breast cancer tumors. TCRdb's copy holds only in-frame clones and misses some; the assay was immunoSEQ multiplex PCR. Found here are fewer than 30,000 clones, 75% to 85% of them singletons; the top ten hold roughly 12%. Germline V gene data show CDR1 as SGHRS and CDR2 as YFSETQ. CDR3 size: 15 residues. Trimming removed 5 bases at V and 9 bases at J, with 21 bases between. This TCR derives from a person in their sixties with breast cancer. The rearrangement uses TRBV5-1 and TRBJ2-1, with D possibly being TRBD2 (6 bases). Sequencing was performed on blood. Here the CDR3 reads CASSLQALGEVEQFF. The CDR3 bases are TGCGCCAGCAGTCTTCAAGCGTTGGGGGAGGTTGAGCAGTTCTTC.